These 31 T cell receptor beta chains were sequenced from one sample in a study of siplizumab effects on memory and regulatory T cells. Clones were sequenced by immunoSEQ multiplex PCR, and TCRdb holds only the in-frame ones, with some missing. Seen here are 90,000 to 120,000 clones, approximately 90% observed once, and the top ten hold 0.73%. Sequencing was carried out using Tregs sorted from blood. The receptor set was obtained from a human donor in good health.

As DNA, the CDR3 is TGTGCCAGTAGTATTCGCCAGGGACGCACAGATACGCAGTATTTT. Residues: CASSIRQGRTDTQYF. This chain connects TRBV19 to TRBJ2-3; TRBD1 or TRBD2 may be the D gene (5 bases each). The CDR3 consists of 15 residues. With 3 bases removed from V and 1 base from J, the gap between germline ends came to 11 bases. The germline V gene encodes CDR1 LNHDA and CDR2 SQIVND (reference sequence).

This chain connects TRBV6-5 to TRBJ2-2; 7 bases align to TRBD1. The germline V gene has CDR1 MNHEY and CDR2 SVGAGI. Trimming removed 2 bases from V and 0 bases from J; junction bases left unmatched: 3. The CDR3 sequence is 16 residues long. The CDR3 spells CASSYGTGANTGELFF. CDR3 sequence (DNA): TGTGCCAGCAGTTACGGCACAGGGGCGAACACCGGGGAGCTGTTTTTT.

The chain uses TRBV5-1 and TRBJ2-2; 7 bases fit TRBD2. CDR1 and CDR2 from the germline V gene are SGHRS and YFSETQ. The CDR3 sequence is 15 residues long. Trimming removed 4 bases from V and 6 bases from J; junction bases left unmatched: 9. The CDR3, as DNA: TGCGCCAGCAGCCCGGGAGGTTATCATTCCGGGGAGCTGTTTTTT. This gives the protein CASSPGGYHSGELFF.

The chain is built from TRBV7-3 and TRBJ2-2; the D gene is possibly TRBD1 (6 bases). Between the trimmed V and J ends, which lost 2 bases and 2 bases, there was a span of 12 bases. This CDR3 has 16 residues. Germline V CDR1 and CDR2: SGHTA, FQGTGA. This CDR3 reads CASSLSWTENTGELFF. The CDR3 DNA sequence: TGTGCCAGCAGCTTATCCTGGACAGAAAACACCGGGGAGCTGTTTTTT.

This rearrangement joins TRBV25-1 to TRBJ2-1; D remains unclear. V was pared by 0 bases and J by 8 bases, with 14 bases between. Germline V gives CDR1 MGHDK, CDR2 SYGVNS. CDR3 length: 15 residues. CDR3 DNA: TGTGCCAGCAGTGAATATATACGAAGTTTTGATGAGCAGTTCTTC. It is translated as CASSEYIRSFDEQFF.

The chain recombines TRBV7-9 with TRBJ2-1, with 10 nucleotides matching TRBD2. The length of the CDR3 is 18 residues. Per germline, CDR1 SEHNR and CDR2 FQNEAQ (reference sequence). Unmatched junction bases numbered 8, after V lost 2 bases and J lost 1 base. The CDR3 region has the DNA TGTGCCAGCAGCTTATGGAGGTTAGCGGGAGGTTCCTACAATGAGCAGTTCTTC. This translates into CASSLWRLAGGSYNEQFF.

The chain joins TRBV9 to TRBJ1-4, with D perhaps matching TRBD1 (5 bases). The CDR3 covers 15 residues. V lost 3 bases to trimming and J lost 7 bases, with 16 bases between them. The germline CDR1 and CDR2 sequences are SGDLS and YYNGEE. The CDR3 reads CASSGPSDTGEKLFF. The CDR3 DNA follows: TGTGCCAGCAGCGGCCCTTCGGATACAGGTGAAAAACTGTTTTTT.

The chain's CDR3 is CSVGGTGVGKYF. CDR3 nucleotides: TGCAGCGTTGGAGGGACAGGGGTGGGGAAGTACTTC. The genes are TRBV29-1 and TRBJ2-7, with 10 bases matching TRBD1. The germline V gene encodes CDR1 SQVTM and CDR2 ANQGSEA. The CDR3 spans 12 residues. Trimming at V came to 4 bases and at J to 11 bases, leaving 8 bases not matched to a gene.

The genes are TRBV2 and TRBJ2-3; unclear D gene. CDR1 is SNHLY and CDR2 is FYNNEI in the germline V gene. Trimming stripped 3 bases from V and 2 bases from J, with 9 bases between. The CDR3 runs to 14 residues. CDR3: CASSDVVTTDTQYF. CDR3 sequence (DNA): TGTGCCAGCAGTGATGTCGTGACCACAGATACGCAGTATTTT.

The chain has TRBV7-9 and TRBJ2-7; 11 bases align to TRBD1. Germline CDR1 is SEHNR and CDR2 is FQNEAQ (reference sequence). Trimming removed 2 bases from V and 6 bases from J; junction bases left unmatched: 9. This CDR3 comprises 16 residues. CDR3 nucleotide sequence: TGTGCCAGCAGCTTAAGAGGGACAGGGGGTTTAAGCGAGCAGTACTTC. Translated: CASSLRGTGGLSEQYF.

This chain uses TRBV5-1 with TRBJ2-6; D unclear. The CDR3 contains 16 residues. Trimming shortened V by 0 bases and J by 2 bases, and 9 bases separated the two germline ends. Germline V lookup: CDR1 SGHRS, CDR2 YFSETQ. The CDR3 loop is CASSLGGVTGANVLTF. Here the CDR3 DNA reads TGCGCCAGCAGCTTGGGTGGTGTCACTGGGGCCAACGTCCTGACTTTC.

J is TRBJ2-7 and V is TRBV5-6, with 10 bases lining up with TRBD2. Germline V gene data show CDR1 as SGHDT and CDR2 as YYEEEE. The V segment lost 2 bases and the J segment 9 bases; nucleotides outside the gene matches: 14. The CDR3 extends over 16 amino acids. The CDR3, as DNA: TGTGCCAGCAGCTTAATCCTAGCGGGGGTCTACGAAGGGCAGTACTTC. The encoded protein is CASSLILAGVYEGQYF.

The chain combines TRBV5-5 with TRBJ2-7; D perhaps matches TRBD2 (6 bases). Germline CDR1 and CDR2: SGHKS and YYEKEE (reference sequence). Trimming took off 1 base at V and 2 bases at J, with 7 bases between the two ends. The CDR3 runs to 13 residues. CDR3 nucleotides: TGTGCCAGCAGCTTGTGGGGGGCCTACGAGCAGTACTTC. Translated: CASSLWGAYEQYF.

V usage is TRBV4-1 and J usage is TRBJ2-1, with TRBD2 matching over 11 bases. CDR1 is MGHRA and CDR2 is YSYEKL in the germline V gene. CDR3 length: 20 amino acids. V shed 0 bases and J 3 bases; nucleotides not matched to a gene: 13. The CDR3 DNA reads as TGCGCCAGCAGCCAAGATGTTTTAGCGGGAGGGGTGATGGGCTACAATGAGCAGTTCTTC. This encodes CASSQDVLAGGVMGYNEQFF.

CDR3 DNA: TGCAGCGTCGGAAATACAGACGGCTACACCTTC. Translating it yields CSVGNTDGYTF. The chain is built from TRBV29-1 and TRBJ1-2; unclear D gene. The V end lost 6 bases, the J end lost 8 bases, and 13 bases lay between the germline ends. Germline-derived CDR1 and CDR2 are SQVTM and ANQGSEA. CDR3 length: 11 amino acids.

Written as DNA, the CDR3 is TGTGCCAGCAGCGTAGAGGGGGCGGGAGATACGCAGTATTTT. The encoded protein is CASSVEGAGDTQYF. The rearrangement links TRBV9 to TRBJ2-3; TRBD1 agrees at 7 bases. CDR3 length: 14 amino acids. Germline CDR1 is SGDLS and CDR2 is YYNGEE. The ends lost 0 bases at V and 5 bases at J; junction bases unmatched: 3.

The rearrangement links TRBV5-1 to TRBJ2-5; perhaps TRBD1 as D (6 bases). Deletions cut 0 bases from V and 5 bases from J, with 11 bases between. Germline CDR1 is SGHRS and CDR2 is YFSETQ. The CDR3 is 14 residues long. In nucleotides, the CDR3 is TGCGCCAGCAGCTTGGTGGCAGGGGTGGAGACCCAGTACTTC. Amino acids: CASSLVAGVETQYF.

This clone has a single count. The CDR3 DNA follows: TGTGCCAGCAGCAGCAGGACTAGCACAGATACGCAGTATTTT. Amino acid sequence: CASSSRTSTDTQYF. This chain links TRBV5-4 with TRBJ2-3, with D tentatively TRBD2 (5 bases). The V and J ends lost 4 bases and 0 bases respectively, with 9 bases between them. This CDR3 spans 14 amino acids. In germline, CDR1 is SGHNT, CDR2 YYREEE (reference sequence).

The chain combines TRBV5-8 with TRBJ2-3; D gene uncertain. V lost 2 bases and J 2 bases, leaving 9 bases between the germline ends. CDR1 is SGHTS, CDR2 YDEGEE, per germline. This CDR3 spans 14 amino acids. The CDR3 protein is CASSFTSATDTQYF. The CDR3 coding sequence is TGTGCCAGCAGCTTTACAAGCGCCACAGATACGCAGTATTTT.

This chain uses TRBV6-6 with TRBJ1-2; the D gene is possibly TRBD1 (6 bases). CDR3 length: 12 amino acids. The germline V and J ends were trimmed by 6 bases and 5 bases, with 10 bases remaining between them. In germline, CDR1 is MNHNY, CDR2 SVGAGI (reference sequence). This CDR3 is CASSKDRYGYTF. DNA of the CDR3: TGTGCCAGCAGCAAGGACAGATATGGCTACACCTTC.

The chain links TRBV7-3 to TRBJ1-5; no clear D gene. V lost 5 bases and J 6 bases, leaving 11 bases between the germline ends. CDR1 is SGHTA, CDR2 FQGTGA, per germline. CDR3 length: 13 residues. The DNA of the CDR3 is TGTGCCAGCAGCCAACTAGAGAGTCAGCCCCAGCATTTT. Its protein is CASSQLESQPQHF.

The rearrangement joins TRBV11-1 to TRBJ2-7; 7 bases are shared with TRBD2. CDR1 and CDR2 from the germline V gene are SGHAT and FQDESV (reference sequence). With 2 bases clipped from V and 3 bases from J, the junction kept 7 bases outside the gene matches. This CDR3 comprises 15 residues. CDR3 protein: CASSLWSGGGYEQYF. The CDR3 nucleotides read TGTGCCAGCAGCTTATGGTCGGGCGGGGGCTACGAGCAGTACTTC.

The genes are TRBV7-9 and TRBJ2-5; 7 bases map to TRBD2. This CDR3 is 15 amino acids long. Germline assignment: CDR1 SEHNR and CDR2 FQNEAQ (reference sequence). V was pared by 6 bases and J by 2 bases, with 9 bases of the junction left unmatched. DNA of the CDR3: TGTGCCAGCAGACTTCTGGCGGGAGCTCAAGAGACCCAGTACTTC. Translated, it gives CASRLLAGAQETQYF.

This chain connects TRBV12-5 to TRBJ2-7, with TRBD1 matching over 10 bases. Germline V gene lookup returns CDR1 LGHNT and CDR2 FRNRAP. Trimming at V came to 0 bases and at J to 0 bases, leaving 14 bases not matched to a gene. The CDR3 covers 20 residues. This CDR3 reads CASGLVPYQGGTGVSYEQYF. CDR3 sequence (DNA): TGTGCTAGTGGTTTGGTCCCATACCAAGGGGGGACAGGGGTCTCCTACGAGCAGTACTTC.

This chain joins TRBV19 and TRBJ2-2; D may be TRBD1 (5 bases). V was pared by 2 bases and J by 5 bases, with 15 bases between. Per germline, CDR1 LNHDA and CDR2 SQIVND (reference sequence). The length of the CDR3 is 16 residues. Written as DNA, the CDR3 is TGTGCCAGTAGTATACAGGGCCTCCCTAGTACCGGGGAGCTGTTTTTT. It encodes CASSIQGLPSTGELFF. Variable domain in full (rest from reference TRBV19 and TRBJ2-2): DGGITQSPKYLFRKEGQNVTLSCEQNLNHDAMYWYRQDPGQGLRLIYYSQIVNDFQKGDIAEGYSVSREKKESFPLTVTSAQKNPTAFYLCASSIQGLPSTGELFFGEGSRLTVL.

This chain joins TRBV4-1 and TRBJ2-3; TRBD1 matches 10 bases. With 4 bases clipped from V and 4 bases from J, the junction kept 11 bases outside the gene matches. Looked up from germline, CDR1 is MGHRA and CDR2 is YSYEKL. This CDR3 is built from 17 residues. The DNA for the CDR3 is TGCGCCAGCAGCCGGAGCCGGGACAGGGGACGGGCAGATACGCAGTATTTT. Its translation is CASSRSRDRGRADTQYF.

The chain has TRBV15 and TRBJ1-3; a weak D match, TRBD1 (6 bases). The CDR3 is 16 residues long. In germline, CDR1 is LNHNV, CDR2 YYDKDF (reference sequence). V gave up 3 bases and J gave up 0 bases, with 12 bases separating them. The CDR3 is CATSRDRVTSGNTIYF. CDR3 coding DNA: TGTGCCACCAGCAGGGACAGAGTTACCTCTGGAAACACCATATATTTT.

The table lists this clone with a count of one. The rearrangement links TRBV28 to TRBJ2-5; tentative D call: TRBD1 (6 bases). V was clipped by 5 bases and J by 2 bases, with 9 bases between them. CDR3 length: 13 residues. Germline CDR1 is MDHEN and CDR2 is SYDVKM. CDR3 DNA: TGTGCCAGCAGTAAAGGACAGCAAGAGACCCAGTACTTC. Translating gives CASSKGQQETQYF. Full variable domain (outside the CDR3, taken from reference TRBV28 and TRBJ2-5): DVKVTQSSRYLVKRTGEKVFLECVQDMDHENMFWYRQDPGLGLRLIYFSYDVKMKEKGDIPEGYSVSREKKERFSLILESASTNQTSMYLCASSKGQQETQYFGPGTRLLVL.

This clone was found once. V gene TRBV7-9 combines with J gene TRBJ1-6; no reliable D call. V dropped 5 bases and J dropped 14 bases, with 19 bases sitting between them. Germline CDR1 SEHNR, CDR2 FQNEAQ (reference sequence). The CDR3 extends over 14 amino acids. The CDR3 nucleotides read TGTGCCAGCAGCCCGGTCCGGGCAGCCGTATCCCTCCACTTT. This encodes CASSPVRAAVSLHF.

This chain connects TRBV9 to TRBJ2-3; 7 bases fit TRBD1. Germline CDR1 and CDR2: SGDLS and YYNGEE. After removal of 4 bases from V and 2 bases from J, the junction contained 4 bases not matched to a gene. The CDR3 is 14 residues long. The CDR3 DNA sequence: TGTGCCAGCAGCCGACAGGGTTACACAGATACGCAGTATTTT. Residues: CASSRQGYTDTQYF.

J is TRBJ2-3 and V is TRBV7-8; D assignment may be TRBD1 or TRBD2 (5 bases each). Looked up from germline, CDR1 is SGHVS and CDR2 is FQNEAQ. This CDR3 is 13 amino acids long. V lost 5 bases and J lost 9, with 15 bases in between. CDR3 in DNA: TGTGCCAGCAGCCTAGGGGACCGCCCGACGCAGTATTTT. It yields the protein CASSLGDRPTQYF.